This entry lists 3 T cell receptor beta chains sequenced from one sample in a study of cytomegalovirus exposure and HLA in healthy donors. Primers for the PCR totalled 60 Vbeta and 13 Jbeta. Profiling relied on immunoSEQ multiplex PCR, and the TCRdb table lists in-frame clones only, not all of them. This table has some 180,000 clones, around 80% appearing once. Material: PBMCs. The receptors shown here come from a young woman in good health and CMV-seropositive.

The chain employs TRBV5-1 and TRBJ2-7; 12 nucleotides agree with TRBD1. Germline-derived CDR1 and CDR2 are SGHRS and YFSETQ. The CDR3 length is 16 residues. V was clipped by 0 bases and J by 5 bases; unmatched bases: 6. CDR3 coding DNA: TGCGCCAGCAGCTTGGGGGACAGGGGGCTGTTCGACGAGCAGTACTTC. This codes for CASSLGDRGLFDEQYF.

The genes are TRBV27 and TRBJ2-5; the match to TRBD2 covers 7 bases. Losses at the gene ends were 4 bases for V and 0 bases for J; bases not matched to a gene: 8. The CDR3 length is 16 residues. Germline assignment: CDR1 MNHEY and CDR2 SMNVEV (reference sequence). CDR3 amino acids: CASSSVLLANQETQYF. The DNA for the CDR3 is TGTGCCAGCAGTTCCGTCTTACTAGCGAACCAAGAGACCCAGTACTTC.

The chain couples TRBV6-5 to TRBJ2-5; 11 nucleotides align to TRBD1. This CDR3 contains 15 residues. With V trimmed by 5 bases and J by 2 bases, 4 bases remained unmatched. Germline values: CDR1 MNHEY, CDR2 SVGAGI. This CDR3 reads CASSPRDRGQETQYF. Written as DNA, the CDR3 is TGTGCCAGCAGTCCCCGGGACAGGGGGCAAGAGACCCAGTACTTC.